The 2 T cell receptor beta chains below come from one sample, sequenced in a study of T cells in tuberculosis (dated by TCRdb to the late 2010s). The method behind the library was the immunoSEQ multiplex PCR assay. TCRdb retrieved this table from immuneACCESS and kept in-frame rearrangements only. Not all clones are present; in checked studies, unresolved V genes account for under half, and no reason is known for the remainder. Counted in this sample were about 59,000 clones; about 76% of them appeared once. The top ten hold roughly 13% of the sample. Thawed, overnight-rested PBMC were stained with GMM-loaded CD1B tetramer, a Live/Dead dye and anti-CD3, then sorted on a FACS Aria II. CD1B tetramers were loaded with C32 glucose monomycolate purified from Rhodococcus equi. The sequenced sample was CD1b-GMM tetramer-negative cells sorted from PBMCs. This specimen's cell subset or site label, per the study, means: T cells not binding CD1B-GMM tetramer, sorted from same donor. The source of these receptors is an adult woman with latent tuberculosis.

The rearrangement joins TRBV4-2 to TRBJ2-3; 12 nucleotides match TRBD2. The CDR3 length is 15 residues. CDR1 and CDR2 (germline): LGHNA, YNFKEQ. The V gene end was trimmed by 4 bases and the J gene end by 6 bases; junction bases not matched to a gene: 5. Written as DNA, the CDR3 is TGTGCCAGCAGCCTTCAGACTAGCGGGGGCGATACGCAGTATTTT. Protein product: CASSLQTSGGDTQYF.

The V and J genes are TRBV28 and TRBJ2-7; possible D gene TRBD1, 6 bases. Trimming pared 5 bases from V and 2 bases from J, leaving 7 bases between. CDR3 length: 12 amino acids. Germline V gives CDR1 MDHEN, CDR2 SYDVKM. The CDR3 loop reads CASSGGTYEQYF. CDR3 DNA: TGTGCCAGCAGTGGGGGCACCTACGAGCAGTACTTC.